Sequencing of this TCR beta chain was carried out in a study of blood T cell repertoires in COVID-19 (dated by TCRdb to between 2020 and 2021). Broadly, across the study: Samples covering the acute and convalescent phases of COVID-19 were provided by collaborators in the United States, Italy and Spain. The prospective study material was composed of cDNA or gDNA derived from T cells, B-cell-depleted T cells, or PBMCs. Subjects who had been exposed to COVID-19, were actively infected with it, or had recovered from it provided the deeply sampled blood TCRbeta repertoires that made up the dataset. The repertoires were released in a freely available public database intended as a resource for research on the immune response to SARS-CoV-2. Samples were obtained from the ongoing ImmuneRACE study (first 160 participants) and from about 1,300 subjects provided by 6 global collaborators. A de-identified subject ID, COVID-19 status, age in years and sex were almost always included in the sample metadata. HLA class I and class II types, where available, came from metadata supplied by the sample provider rather than from assay-based typing.

Trimming at the junction amounts to 1 base on V and 8 bases on J, and the germline ends lie 8 bases apart. CDR1 SGHAT and CDR2 FQNNGV are derived from the germline V gene. The CDR3 contains 13 residues, cysteine and phenylalanine counted. This entry keeps only the CDR3 DNA: 39 bases, framed from base 1. Study-level results and caveats: The amount of clinical and demographic metadata varied by source and participant and was provided uncurated.

In Seattle, one collaborating source enrolled patients while the infection was active and tracked those patients longitudinally over the course of disease. Whole blood was collected in K2EDTA tubes by collaborating institutions according to the institutions' own protocols. For TCRbeta analysis, collaborators shipped samples as frozen whole blood, isolated PBMCs, or DNA extracted from either of those sample types. TCRbeta CDR3 regions were amplified from genomic DNA using the immunoSEQ Assay, a bias-controlled multiplex PCR. The original methods were these. Within the assay, amplification of reference gene primers was used to estimate how many nucleated cells each sample contained. To quantify the absolute abundance of each unique TCRbeta CDR3 rearrangement, sequence reads were collapsed and filtered. For each sample, productive Simpson clonality was calculated as the square root of Simpson's diversity index over productive rearrangements. What TCRdb holds here is the immuneACCESS table cut down to in-frame rearrangements. Part of the clones is not present; checked against another copy, under half of the missing clones reflect an unresolved V gene, and the others are unexplained. The V and J calls and clone size come from that table; D and trimming were worked out from the DNA. The sample table lists approximately 170,000 clones, around four fifths of them with a count of one. The ten top clones hold about 15% of the sample.

For this clone: The specificity of this receptor is unknown. Qualities for individual bases were not recorded, and no much larger clone is one base off.

This TCR was sampled from a woman in her seventies with COVID-19, enrolled during active disease. The sequenced sample consisted of peripheral blood. The sequence links TRBV11-2 to TRBJ1-4; the D segment cannot be called with confidence. The CDR3 region has the sequence CASSLAPGEKLFF. The DNA reads TGTGCCAGCAGCTTAGCCCCGGGAGAAAAACTGTTTTTT.